This entry concerns a single T cell receptor (beta chain). This specimen comes from a study of blood T cell repertoires in COVID-19. Study background: Sources were T cells, B-cell-depleted T cells, or PBMCs; the material itself was cDNA or gDNA.

With V trimmed by 9 bases and J by 4 bases, 8 bases remained unmatched. Germline values: CDR1 SNHLY, CDR2 FYNNEI. The CDR3 runs 13 residues. Here immunoSEQ multiplex PCR was the method, and the copy in TCRdb shows in-frame clones only, minus some. This table has 200,000 to 250,000 clones, around 83% appearing once. The material sequenced was peripheral blood. This receptor was identified in a woman of 80 years or more with COVID-19, enrolled during active disease. This rearrangement joins TRBV2 to TRBJ2-7, with 8 bases fitting TRBD2. The CDR3 bases are TGTGCCAGTAGAGCGGGAGTCGGGTACGAGCAGTACTTC. Encoded protein: CASRAGVGYEQYF.